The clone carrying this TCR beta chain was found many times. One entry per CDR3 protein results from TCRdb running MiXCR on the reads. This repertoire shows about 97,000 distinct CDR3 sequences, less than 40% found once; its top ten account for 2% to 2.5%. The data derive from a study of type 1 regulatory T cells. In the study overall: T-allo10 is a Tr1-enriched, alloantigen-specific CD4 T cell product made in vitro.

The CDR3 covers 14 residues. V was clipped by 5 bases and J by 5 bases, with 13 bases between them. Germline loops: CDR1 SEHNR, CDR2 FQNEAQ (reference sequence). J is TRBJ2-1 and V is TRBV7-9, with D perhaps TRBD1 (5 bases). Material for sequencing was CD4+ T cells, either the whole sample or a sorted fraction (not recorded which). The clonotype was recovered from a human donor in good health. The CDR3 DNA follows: TGTGCCAGCAGCCCGTACCGCAGGGACAATGAGCAGTTCTTC. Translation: CASSPYRRDNEQFF.